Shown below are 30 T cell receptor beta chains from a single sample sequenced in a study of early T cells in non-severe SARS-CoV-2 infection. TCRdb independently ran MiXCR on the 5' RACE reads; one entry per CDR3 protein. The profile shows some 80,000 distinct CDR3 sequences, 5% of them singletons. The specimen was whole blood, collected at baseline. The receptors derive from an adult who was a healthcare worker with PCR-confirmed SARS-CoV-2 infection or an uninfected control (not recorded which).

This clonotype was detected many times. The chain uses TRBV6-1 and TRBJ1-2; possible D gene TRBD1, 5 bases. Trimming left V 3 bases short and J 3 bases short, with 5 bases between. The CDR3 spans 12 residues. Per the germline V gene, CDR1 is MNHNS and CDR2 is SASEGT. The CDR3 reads CASSDRDYGYTF. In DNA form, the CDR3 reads TGTGCCAGCAGTGACAGGGACTATGGCTACACCTTC.

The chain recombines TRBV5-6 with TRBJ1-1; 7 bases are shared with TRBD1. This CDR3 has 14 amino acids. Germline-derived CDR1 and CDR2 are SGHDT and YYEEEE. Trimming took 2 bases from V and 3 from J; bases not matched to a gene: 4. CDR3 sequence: CASSFGTEYTEAFF. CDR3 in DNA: TGTGCCAGCAGCTTCGGGACAGAATACACTGAAGCTTTCTTT.

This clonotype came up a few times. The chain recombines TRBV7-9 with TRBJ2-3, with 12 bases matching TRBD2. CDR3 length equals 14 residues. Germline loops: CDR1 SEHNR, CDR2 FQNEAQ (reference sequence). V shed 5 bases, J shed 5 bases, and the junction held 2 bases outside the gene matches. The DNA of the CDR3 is TGTGCCAGCAGCCCGGGACTAGCGGGAGATACGCAGTATTTT. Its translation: CASSPGLAGDTQYF.

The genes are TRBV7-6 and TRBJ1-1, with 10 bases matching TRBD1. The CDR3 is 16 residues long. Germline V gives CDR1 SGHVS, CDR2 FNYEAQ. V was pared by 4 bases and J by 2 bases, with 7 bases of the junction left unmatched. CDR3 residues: CASSSRQGATNTEAFF. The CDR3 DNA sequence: TGTGCCAGCAGCTCCAGACAGGGGGCAACTAACACTGAAGCTTTCTTT.

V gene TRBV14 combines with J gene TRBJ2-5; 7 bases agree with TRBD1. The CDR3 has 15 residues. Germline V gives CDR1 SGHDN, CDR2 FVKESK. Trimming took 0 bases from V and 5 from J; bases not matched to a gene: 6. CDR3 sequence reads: CASSQDRGFTETQYF. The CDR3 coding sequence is TGTGCCAGCAGCCAAGACAGGGGGTTCACGGAGACCCAGTACTTC.

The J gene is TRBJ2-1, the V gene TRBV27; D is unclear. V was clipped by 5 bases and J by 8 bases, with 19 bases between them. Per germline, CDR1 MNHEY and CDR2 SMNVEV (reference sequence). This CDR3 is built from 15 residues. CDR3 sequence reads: CASSPVPPEDYEQFF. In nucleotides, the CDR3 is TGTGCCAGCAGTCCCGTACCCCCCGAAGACTATGAGCAGTTCTTC.

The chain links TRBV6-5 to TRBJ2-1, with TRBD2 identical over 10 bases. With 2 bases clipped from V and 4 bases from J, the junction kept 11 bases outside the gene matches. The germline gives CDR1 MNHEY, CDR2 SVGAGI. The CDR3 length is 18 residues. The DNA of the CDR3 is TGTGCCAGCAGTTACCTGGCTAGCGGGAGCTCCTTATACAATGAGCAGTTCTTC. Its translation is CASSYLASGSSLYNEQFF.

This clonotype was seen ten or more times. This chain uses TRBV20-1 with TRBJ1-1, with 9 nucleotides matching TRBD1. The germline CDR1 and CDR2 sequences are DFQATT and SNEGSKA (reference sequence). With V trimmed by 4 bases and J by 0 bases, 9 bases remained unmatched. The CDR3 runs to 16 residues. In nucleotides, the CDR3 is TGCAGTGCTACCCCCGGGACAGGGAGTATGAACACTGAAGCTTTCTTT. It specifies CSATPGTGSMNTEAFF.

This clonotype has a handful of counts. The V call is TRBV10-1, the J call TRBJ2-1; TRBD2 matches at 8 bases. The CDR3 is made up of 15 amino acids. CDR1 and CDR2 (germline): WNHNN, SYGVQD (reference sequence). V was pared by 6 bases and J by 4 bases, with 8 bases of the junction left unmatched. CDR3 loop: CASSHRREGYNEQFF. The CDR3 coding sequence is TGCGCCAGCAGCCATCGCCGGGAGGGATACAATGAGCAGTTCTTC.

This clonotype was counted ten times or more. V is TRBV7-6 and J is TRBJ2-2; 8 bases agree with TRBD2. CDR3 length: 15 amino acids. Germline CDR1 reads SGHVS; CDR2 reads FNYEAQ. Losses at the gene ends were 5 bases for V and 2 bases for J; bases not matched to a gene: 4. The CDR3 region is CASSPSGSNTGELFF. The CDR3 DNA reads TGTGCCAGCAGCCCGAGCGGGAGTAACACCGGGGAGCTGTTTTTT.

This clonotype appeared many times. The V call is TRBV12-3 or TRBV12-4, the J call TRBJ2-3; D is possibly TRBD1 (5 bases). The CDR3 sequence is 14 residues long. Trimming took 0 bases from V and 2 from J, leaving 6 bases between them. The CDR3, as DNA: TGTGCCAGCAGTTTAGCCAGGGTCACAGATACGCAGTATTTT. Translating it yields CASSLARVTDTQYF.

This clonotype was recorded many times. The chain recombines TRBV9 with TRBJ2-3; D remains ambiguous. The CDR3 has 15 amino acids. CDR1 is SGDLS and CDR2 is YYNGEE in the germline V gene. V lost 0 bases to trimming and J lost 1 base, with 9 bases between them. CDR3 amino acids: CASSVDTRRTDTQYF. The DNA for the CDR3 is TGTGCCAGCAGCGTAGATACCAGGCGCACAGATACGCAGTATTTT.

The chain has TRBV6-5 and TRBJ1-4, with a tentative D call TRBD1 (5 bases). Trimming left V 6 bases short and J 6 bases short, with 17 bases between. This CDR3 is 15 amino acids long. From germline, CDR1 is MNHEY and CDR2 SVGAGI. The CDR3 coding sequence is TGTGCCAGCAGATCTGGGGGAGGGAATCATGAAAAACTGTTTTTT. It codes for CASRSGGGNHEKLFF.

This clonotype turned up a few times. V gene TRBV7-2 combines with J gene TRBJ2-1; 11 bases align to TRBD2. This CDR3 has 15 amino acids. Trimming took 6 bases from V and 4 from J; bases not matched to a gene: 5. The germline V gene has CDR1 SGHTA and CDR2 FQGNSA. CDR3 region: CASRLTSGAYNEQFF. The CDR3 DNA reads TGTGCCAGCAGACTGACTAGCGGGGCTTACAATGAGCAGTTCTTC.

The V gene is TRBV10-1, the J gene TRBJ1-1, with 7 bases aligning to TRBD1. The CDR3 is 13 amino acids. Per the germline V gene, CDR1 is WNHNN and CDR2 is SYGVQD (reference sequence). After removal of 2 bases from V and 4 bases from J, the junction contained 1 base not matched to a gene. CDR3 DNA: TGCGCCAGCAGTGAGGGACAGGCCACTGAAGCTTTCTTT. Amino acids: CASSEGQATEAFF.

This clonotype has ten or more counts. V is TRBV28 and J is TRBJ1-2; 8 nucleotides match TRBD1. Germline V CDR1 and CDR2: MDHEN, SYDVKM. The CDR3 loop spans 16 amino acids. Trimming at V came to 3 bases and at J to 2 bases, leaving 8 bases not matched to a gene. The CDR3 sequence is CASSLYQQGVNYGYTF. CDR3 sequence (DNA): TGTGCCAGCAGTTTGTACCAACAGGGGGTGAACTATGGCTACACCTTC.

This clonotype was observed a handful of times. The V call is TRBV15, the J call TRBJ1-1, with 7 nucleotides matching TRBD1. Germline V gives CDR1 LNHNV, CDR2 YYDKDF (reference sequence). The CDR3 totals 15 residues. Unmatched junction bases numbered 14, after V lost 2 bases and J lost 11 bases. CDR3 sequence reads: CATSRTQDRAARAFF. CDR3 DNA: TGTGCCACCAGCAGAACCCAAGACAGGGCCGCGAGGGCTTTCTTT.

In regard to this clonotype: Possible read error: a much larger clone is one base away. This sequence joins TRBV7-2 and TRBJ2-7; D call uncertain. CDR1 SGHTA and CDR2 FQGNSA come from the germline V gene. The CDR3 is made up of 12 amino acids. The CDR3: CVSSQATYEQYF. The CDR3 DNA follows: TGTGTCAGCAGCCAAGCGACCTACGAGCAGTACTTC.

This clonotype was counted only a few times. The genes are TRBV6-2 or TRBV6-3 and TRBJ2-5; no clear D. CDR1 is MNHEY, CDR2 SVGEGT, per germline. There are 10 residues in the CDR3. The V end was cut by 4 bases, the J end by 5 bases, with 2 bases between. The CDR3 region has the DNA TGTGCCAGCAGTTGGGAGACCCAGTACTTC. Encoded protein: CASSWETQYF.

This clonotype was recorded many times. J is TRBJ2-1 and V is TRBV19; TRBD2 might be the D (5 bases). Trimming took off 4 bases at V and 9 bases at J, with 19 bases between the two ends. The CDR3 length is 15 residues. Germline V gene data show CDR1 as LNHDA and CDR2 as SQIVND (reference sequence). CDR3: CASSSLGDPWIEQFF. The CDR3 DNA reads TGTGCCAGTAGTAGTCTGGGAGATCCTTGGATTGAGCAGTTCTTC. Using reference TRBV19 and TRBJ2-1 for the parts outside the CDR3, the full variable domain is DGGITQSPKYLFRKEGQNVTLSCEQNLNHDAMYWYRQDPGQGLRLIYYSQIVNDFQKGDIAEGYSVSREKKESFPLTVTSAQKNPTAFYLCASSSLGDPWIEQFFGPGTRLTVL.

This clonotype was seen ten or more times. The CDR3 is CASSLTGGAPDTQYF. In nucleotides, the CDR3 is TGTGCCAGCAGCTTAACGGGAGGAGCCCCAGATACGCAGTATTTT. The chain joins TRBV7-6 to TRBJ2-3, with 7 bases fitting TRBD2. This CDR3 is built from 15 residues. CDR1 is SGHVS, CDR2 FNYEAQ, per germline. V gave up 2 bases and J gave up 4 bases; unmatched junction bases: 6.

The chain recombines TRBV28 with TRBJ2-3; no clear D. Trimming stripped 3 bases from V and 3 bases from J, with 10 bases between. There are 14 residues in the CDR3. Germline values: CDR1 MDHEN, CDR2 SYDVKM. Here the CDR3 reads CASSFSRETDTQYF. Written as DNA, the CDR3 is TGTGCCAGCAGTTTTAGTAGGGAAACAGATACGCAGTATTTT.

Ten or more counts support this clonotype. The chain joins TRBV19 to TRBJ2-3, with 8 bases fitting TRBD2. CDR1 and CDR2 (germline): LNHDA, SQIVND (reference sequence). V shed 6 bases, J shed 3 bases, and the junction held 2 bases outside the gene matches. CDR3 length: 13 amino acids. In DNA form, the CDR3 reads TGTGCCAGTAGCCAGCGGGAGACAGATACGCAGTATTTT. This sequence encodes CASSQRETDTQYF.

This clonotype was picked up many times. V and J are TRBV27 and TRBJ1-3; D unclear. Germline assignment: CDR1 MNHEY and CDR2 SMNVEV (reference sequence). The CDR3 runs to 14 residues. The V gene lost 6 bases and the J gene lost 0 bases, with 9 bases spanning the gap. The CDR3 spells CASRSASSGNTIYF. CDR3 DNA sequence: TGTGCCAGCAGGAGCGCTAGCTCTGGAAACACCATATATTTT.

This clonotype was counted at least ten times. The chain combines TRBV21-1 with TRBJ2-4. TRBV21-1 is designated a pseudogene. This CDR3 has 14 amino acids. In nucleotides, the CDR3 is TGTGCCAGCCTCGGCGGACTAGCCAAAAACATTCAGTACTTC. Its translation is CASLGGLAKNIQYF.

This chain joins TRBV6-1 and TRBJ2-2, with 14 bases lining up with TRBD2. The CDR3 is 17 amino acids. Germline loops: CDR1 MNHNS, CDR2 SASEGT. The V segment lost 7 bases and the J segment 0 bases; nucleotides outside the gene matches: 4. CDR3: CASIRTSGGPNTGELFF. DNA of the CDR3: TGTGCCAGCATCCGGACTAGCGGGGGGCCGAACACCGGGGAGCTGTTTTTT.

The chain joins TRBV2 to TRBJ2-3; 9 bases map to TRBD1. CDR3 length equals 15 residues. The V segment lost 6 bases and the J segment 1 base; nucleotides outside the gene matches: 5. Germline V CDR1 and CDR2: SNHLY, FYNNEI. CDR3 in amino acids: CASRPTGGGTDTQYF. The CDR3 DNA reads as TGTGCCAGCAGGCCGACAGGGGGTGGCACAGATACGCAGTATTTT.

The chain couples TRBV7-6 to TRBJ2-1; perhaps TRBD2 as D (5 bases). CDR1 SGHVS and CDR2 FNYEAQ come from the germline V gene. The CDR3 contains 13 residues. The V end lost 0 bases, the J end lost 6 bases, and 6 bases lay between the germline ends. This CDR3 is CASSLARANEQFF. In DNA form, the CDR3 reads TGTGCCAGCAGCTTAGCGAGGGCCAATGAGCAGTTCTTC.

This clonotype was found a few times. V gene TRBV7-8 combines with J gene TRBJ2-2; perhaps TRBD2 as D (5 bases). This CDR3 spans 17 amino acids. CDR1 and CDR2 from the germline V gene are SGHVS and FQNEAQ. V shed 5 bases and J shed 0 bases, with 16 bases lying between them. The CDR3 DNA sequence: TGTGCCAGCAGCCTGGTTGGGAGCGGTCCGAACACCGGGGAGCTGTTTTTT. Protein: CASSLVGSGPNTGELFF.

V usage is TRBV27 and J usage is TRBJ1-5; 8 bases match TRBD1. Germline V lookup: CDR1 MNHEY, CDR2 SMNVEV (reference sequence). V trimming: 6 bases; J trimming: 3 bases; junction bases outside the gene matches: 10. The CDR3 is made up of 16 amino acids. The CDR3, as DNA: TGTGCCAGCAGAGCGGCTACAGGGGGATACAATCAGCCCCAGCATTTT. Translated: CASRAATGGYNQPQHF.